This passage covers 28 T cell receptor beta chains from one sample sequenced in a study of cytomegalovirus exposure and HLA in healthy donors. Profiled with immunoSEQ multiplex PCR; TCRdb holds only in-frame clones, not every one. The sample shows under 140,000 clones, more than 70% of them seen only once. The sample comprised PBMCs. Receptors were obtained from a woman aged 18-35 years in good health and CMV-seronegative.

The chain has TRBV5-1 and TRBJ2-7, with D uncertain. CDR1 SGHRS and CDR2 YFSETQ come from the germline V gene. Trimming cost V 4 bases and J 3 bases, with 8 bases left between them. The CDR3 is 12 residues long. The DNA of the CDR3 is TGCGCCAGCAGCCTGACAAGCTACGAGCAGTACTTC. Translated: CASSLTSYEQYF.

The CDR3 reads CASSVSIQENYGYTF. As DNA, the CDR3 is TGTGCCAGCAGCGTTAGCATACAGGAGAACTATGGCTACACCTTC. The V and J genes are TRBV9 and TRBJ1-2; a weak D match, TRBD1 (5 bases). V was pared by 2 bases and J by 2 bases, with 13 bases between. Germline CDR1 is SGDLS and CDR2 is YYNGEE. The CDR3 consists of 15 residues.

The rearrangement uses TRBV27 and TRBJ1-1; TRBD1 matches at 7 bases. Germline values: CDR1 MNHEY, CDR2 SMNVEV (reference sequence). J lost 11 bases, V lost 8 bases, and 17 bases had no gene match. The CDR3 covers 14 residues. CDR3 sequence (DNA): TGTGCCAGCCGGGAACAGACAGGGTCGGGAGGGGCTTTCTTT. This sequence encodes CASREQTGSGGAFF.

The rearrangement uses TRBV29-1 and TRBJ1-3; the D gene is possibly TRBD1 (5 bases). The CDR3 spans 14 residues. The V end lost 6 bases, the J end lost 2 bases, and 14 bases lay between the germline ends. Germline lookup yields CDR1 SQVTM and CDR2 ANQGSEA. DNA for the CDR3: TGCAGCGTCCCACAGGTACGGGCTGGAAACACCATATATTTT. Translated: CSVPQVRAGNTIYF.

The gene calls are TRBV5-4 and TRBJ2-1, with D possibly being TRBD2 (6 bases). Germline lookup yields CDR1 SGHNT and CDR2 YYREEE (reference sequence). The CDR3 contains 15 residues. V was trimmed by 4 bases and J by 0 bases, leaving 11 bases between them. The CDR3 DNA reads as TGTGCCAGCAGCAAGAGCGGGTCCTCCTACAATGAGCAGTTCTTC. As protein: CASSKSGSSYNEQFF.

The rearrangement joins TRBV18 to TRBJ1-4; D ambiguous. This CDR3 is built from 12 residues. Germline V gene lookup returns CDR1 KGHSH and CDR2 LQKENI. The V gene lost 6 bases and the J gene lost 8 bases, with 10 bases spanning the gap. The CDR3 loop reads CASSRSEEKLFF. The CDR3 DNA follows: TGTGCCAGCTCGCGTTCCGAAGAAAAACTGTTTTTT.

This clone appeared a single time. CDR3 nucleotides: TGTGCCTGGAGTTTAGCGGGAAGACGCACAGATACGCAGTATTTT. It specifies CAWSLAGRRTDTQYF. The chain employs TRBV30 and TRBJ2-3, with 8 bases aligning to TRBD2. Germline values: CDR1 GTSNPN, CDR2 SVGIG (reference sequence). The V and J ends lost 2 bases and 1 base, in that order; junction bases with no gene match: 5. The CDR3 covers 15 residues.

The chain has TRBV5-6 and TRBJ2-7; 11 nucleotides align to TRBD2. The J segment lost 3 bases and the V segment lost 0 bases, leaving 2 bases of the junction unmatched. This CDR3 region has 15 residues. Germline values: CDR1 SGHDT, CDR2 YYEEEE. The CDR3 spells CASSLVGTSGYEQYF. Written as DNA, the CDR3 is TGTGCCAGCAGCTTGGTCGGGACTAGCGGCTACGAGCAGTACTTC.

The V and J genes are TRBV28 and TRBJ1-1; possible D gene TRBD1, 6 bases. The CDR3 runs to 14 residues. V lost 3 bases, J lost 3 bases, and 11 bases lay in between. Germline assignment: CDR1 MDHEN and CDR2 SYDVKM. The chain's CDR3 is CASSLSWGHTEAFF. CDR3 nucleotide sequence: TGTGCCAGCAGTTTGTCTTGGGGGCACACTGAAGCTTTCTTT.

The chain joins TRBV2 to TRBJ2-7; 8 bases match TRBD1. J gave up 0 bases and V 2 bases, and 6 bases lay outside the gene matches. Per the germline V gene, CDR1 is SNHLY and CDR2 is FYNNEI. The CDR3 extends over 16 amino acids. The CDR3 DNA reads TGTGCCAGCAGTGAAAGGCAGGGGGCCAGCTCCTACGAGCAGTACTTC. Its translation: CASSERQGASSYEQYF.

The genes are TRBV6-5 and TRBJ2-7; D might be TRBD1 (6 bases). Trimming removed 5 bases from V and 4 bases from J, with 15 bases in between. CDR1 is MNHEY and CDR2 is SVGAGI in the germline V gene. The CDR3 totals 14 residues. The CDR3 coding sequence is TGTGCCAGCAGTCCAAGACAGGATCGGTACGAGCAGTACTTC. It codes for CASSPRQDRYEQYF.

A single count supports this clone. The gene calls are TRBV19 and TRBJ1-2; a weak D match, TRBD1 (6 bases). The V and J ends lost 3 bases and 0 bases respectively, with 14 bases between them. Germline V CDR1 and CDR2: LNHDA, SQIVND (reference sequence). There are 16 residues in the CDR3. The CDR3 DNA reads TGTGCCAGTAGTATCAAACTTCGGACAGCTAACTATGGCTACACCTTC. Protein: CASSIKLRTANYGYTF.

This rearrangement joins TRBV28 to TRBJ2-5; TRBD1 is a possible D gene (6 bases). CDR3 length: 12 residues. CDR1 and CDR2 (germline): MDHEN, SYDVKM. V lost 6 bases, J lost 7 bases, and 12 bases lay in between. DNA of the CDR3: TGTGCCAGCAGCAACAGGGTTGGGACCCAGTACTTC. Protein sequence: CASSNRVGTQYF.

The chain employs TRBV19 and TRBJ2-3; 9 bases fit TRBD2. Germline V gene data show CDR1 as LNHDA and CDR2 as SQIVND (reference sequence). After removal of 3 bases from V and 4 bases from J, the junction contained 5 bases not matched to a gene. The CDR3 contains 15 residues. The CDR3 loop reads CASSMGLAGSDTQYF. The CDR3 DNA reads as TGTGCCAGTAGTATGGGACTAGCAGGATCAGATACGCAGTATTTT.

This clone occurred a few times. This chain links TRBV28 with TRBJ1-2, with TRBD1 matching over 7 bases. J lost 4 bases, V lost 6 bases, and 8 bases had no gene match. Germline-derived CDR1 and CDR2 are MDHEN and SYDVKM. CDR3 size: 14 residues. CDR3 loop: CASSPRGHGYGYTF. CDR3 sequence (DNA): TGTGCCAGCAGCCCGAGGGGGCACGGCTATGGCTACACCTTC.

The CDR3 DNA reads as TGCGCCAGCAGTCGCGGGCGGGAGATCGGCGGGGAGCTGTTTTTT. This sequence encodes CASSRGREIGGELFF. V is TRBV5-1 and J is TRBJ2-2, with 7 bases aligning to TRBD2. This CDR3 comprises 15 residues. V lost 5 bases, J lost 7 bases, and 11 bases stayed unmatched. From germline, CDR1 is SGHRS and CDR2 YFSETQ.

The V gene is TRBV28, the J gene TRBJ1-2; no clear D gene. Trimming cost V 5 bases and J 8 bases, with 15 bases left between them. In germline, CDR1 is MDHEN, CDR2 SYDVKM. CDR3 size: 13 residues. The CDR3 DNA reads TGTGCCAGCAGTCTAATAAGGGCGGGCGGCTACACCTTC. It translates to CASSLIRAGGYTF.

The chain couples TRBV28 to TRBJ1-1; D remains unclear. The V and J ends lost 5 bases and 1 base respectively, with 5 bases between them. Germline V gene sequence: CDR1 MDHEN, CDR2 SYDVKM. The CDR3 length is 12 residues. The CDR3 coding sequence is TGTGCCAGCAGTGGAGAGAACACTGAAGCTTTCTTT. Translating gives CASSGENTEAFF.

V is TRBV2 and J is TRBJ2-3; D call uncertain. V was pared by 0 bases and J by 5 bases, with 3 bases between. Germline values: CDR1 SNHLY, CDR2 FYNNEI. This CDR3 has 12 residues. The CDR3 protein is CASSEAGDTQYF. The CDR3 nucleotides read TGTGCCAGCAGTGAAGCCGGAGATACGCAGTATTTT.

V gene TRBV6-1 combines with J gene TRBJ1-1; TRBD1 matches 8 bases. Germline V gene lookup returns CDR1 MNHNS and CDR2 SASEGT. The CDR3 totals 15 residues. V was pared by 6 bases and J by 4 bases, with 10 bases of the junction left unmatched. DNA of the CDR3: TGTGCCAGCAGGAATTCCCAGGGGGCTGCCACTGAAGCTTTCTTT. Protein: CASRNSQGAATEAFF.

The chain carries TRBV5-4 and TRBJ2-5; D ambiguous. The germline CDR1 and CDR2 sequences are SGHNT and YYREEE (reference sequence). Trimming removed 6 bases from V and 2 bases from J, with 14 bases in between. The CDR3 is 14 residues long. CDR3 bases: TGTGCCAGCACCCCCTCGGGTGGTCAAGAGACCCAGTACTTC. It specifies CASTPSGGQETQYF.

The chain recombines TRBV6-5 with TRBJ2-5, with 7 nucleotides matching TRBD1. Trimming took 5 bases from V and 5 from J; bases not matched to a gene: 8. There are 14 residues in the CDR3. Germline-derived CDR1 and CDR2 are MNHEY and SVGAGI. The CDR3 DNA reads TGTGCCAGCAGTCCACAGGGGCAGGGGGAGACCCAGTACTTC. As protein: CASSPQGQGETQYF.

The rearrangement uses TRBV6-5 and TRBJ1-5, with 7 nucleotides matching TRBD1. The CDR3 has 13 residues. Germline CDR1 is MNHEY and CDR2 is SVGAGI. Losses at the gene ends were 6 bases for V and 5 bases for J; bases not matched to a gene: 4. CDR3 coding DNA: TGTGCCAGCAGCCCCGGGACAGATCAGCCCCAGCATTTT. It codes for CASSPGTDQPQHF.

This clone was recorded once. This chain joins TRBV6-1 and TRBJ2-5, with D perhaps matching TRBD2 (5 bases). V shed 6 bases and J shed 6 bases, with 20 bases lying between them. The CDR3 loop spans 15 amino acids. Germline V CDR1 and CDR2: MNHNS, SASEGT. CDR3 sequence: CASSQVPSGEQTQYF. The CDR3 bases are TGTGCCAGCAGCCAAGTCCCATCCGGGGAACAGACCCAGTACTTC.

This clone has only a few counts. The chain has TRBV9 and TRBJ2-7; 10 bases align to TRBD2. The CDR3 spans 15 residues. Germline V CDR1 and CDR2: SGDLS, YYNGEE. With V trimmed by 3 bases and J by 4 bases, 7 bases remained unmatched. The CDR3 sequence: CASSASGTSVYEQYF. In nucleotides, the CDR3 is TGTGCCAGCAGCGCATCCGGGACTAGCGTGTACGAGCAGTACTTC.

V is TRBV7-2 and J is TRBJ1-2; 9 nucleotides agree with TRBD1. The CDR3 loop spans 13 amino acids. V lost 6 bases, J lost 8 bases, and 7 bases stayed unmatched. Germline CDR1 is SGHTA and CDR2 is FQGNSA. The CDR3 loop reads CASSPDRGKGYTF. The CDR3 nucleotides are TGTGCCAGCAGTCCGGACAGGGGAAAAGGCTACACCTTC.

This clone was seen once. V usage is TRBV6-1 and J usage is TRBJ2-1, with D maybe TRBD2 (5 bases). CDR1 MNHNS and CDR2 SASEGT come from the germline V gene. Trimming removed 2 bases at V and 7 bases at J, with 9 bases between. This CDR3 has 13 residues. CDR3 in amino acids: CASSESGLNEQFF. The CDR3 nucleotides read TGTGCCAGCAGTGAATCAGGACTGAATGAGCAGTTCTTC.

V is TRBV25-1 and J is TRBJ2-7, with D maybe TRBD2 (5 bases). The CDR3 length is 13 residues. Trimming shortened V by 2 bases and J by 6 bases, and 11 bases separated the two germline ends. Germline CDR1 is MGHDK and CDR2 is SYGVNS. Here the CDR3 DNA reads TGTGCCAGCAGTGAAGAGGACTCCCGCGAGCAGTACTTC. This codes for CASSEEDSREQYF.